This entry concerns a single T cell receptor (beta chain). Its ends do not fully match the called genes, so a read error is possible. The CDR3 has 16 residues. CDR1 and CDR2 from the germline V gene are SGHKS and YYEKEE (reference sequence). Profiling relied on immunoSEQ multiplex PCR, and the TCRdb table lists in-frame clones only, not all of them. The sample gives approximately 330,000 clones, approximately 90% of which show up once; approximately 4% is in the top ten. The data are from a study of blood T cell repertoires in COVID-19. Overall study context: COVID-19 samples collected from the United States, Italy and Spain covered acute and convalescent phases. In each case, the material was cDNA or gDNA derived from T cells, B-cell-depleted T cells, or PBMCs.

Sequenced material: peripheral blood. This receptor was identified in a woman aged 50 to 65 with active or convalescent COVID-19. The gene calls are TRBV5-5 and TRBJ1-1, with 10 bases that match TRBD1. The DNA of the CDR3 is TGTGCCAGCAGCTTGGGACAGGGGGCAATGAAGACTGAAGCTTTCTTT. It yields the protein CASSLGQGAMKTEAFF.